These 22 T cell receptor beta chains came from one sample sequenced in a study of identical twins. TCRdb re-called the 5' RACE reads through MiXCR, storing one row per CDR3 protein. The sample records 300,000 to 350,000 distinct CDR3 sequences, more than 9% being singletons. The sample was also linked to a second study, of yellow fever vaccine responses in identical twins.

Input material: CD8+ T cells sorted from blood. The source is a woman under 30 in good health.

This clonotype was seen only a few times. The J gene is TRBJ2-3, the V gene TRBV3-1; TRBD2 agrees at 7 bases. Germline CDR1 and CDR2: LGHDT and YNNKEL (reference sequence). This CDR3 spans 18 amino acids. After removal of 1 base from V and 4 bases from J, the junction contained 14 bases not matched to a gene. CDR3 coding DNA: TGTGCCAGCAGCCAAGTCTTTCTGGGTGGGCTAGCGGCAGATACGCAGTATTTT. Its translation: CASSQVFLGGLAADTQYF.

The V call is TRBV4-1, the J call TRBJ2-7; D not certain. The V end was cut by 0 bases, the J end by 7 bases, with 19 bases between. The germline gives CDR1 MGHRA, CDR2 YSYEKL. The CDR3 extends over 16 amino acids. The CDR3 coding sequence is TGCGCCAGCAGCCAAGAGATAGACCTCAGGCCTCTGGAGCAGTACTTC. Protein sequence: CASSQEIDLRPLEQYF.

This clonotype was found a few times. J is TRBJ1-2 and V is TRBV5-6, with 8 bases fitting TRBD1. Germline V gene sequence: CDR1 SGHDT, CDR2 YYEEEE. The CDR3 runs 14 residues. Trimming removed 5 bases from V and 8 bases from J; junction bases left unmatched: 11. CDR3 DNA: TGTGCCAGCAGATGGTCCCGGGACAGGTACGGCTACACCTTC. It specifies CASRWSRDRYGYTF.

Remarks on this clonotype: At one of its ends the junction is not consistent with the germline gene, which may arise from a read error. V usage is TRBV20-1 and J usage is TRBJ2-1, with 8 bases that match TRBD2. The CDR3 covers 17 residues. The V gene's germline CDR1 is DFQATT and CDR2 SNEGSKA (reference sequence). The CDR3 sequence: CCARDPGTSGDYNEQFF. The CDR3, as DNA: TGCTGTGCTAGGGACCCCGGGACTAGTGGGGACTACAATGAGCAGTTCTTC.

In its sample, this clonotype was seen once. The rearrangement joins TRBV20-1 to TRBJ2-5; TRBD2 matches 8 bases. The V gene's germline CDR1 is DFQATT and CDR2 SNEGSKA (reference sequence). The V segment lost 0 bases and the J segment 5 bases; nucleotides outside the gene matches: 11. The CDR3 sequence is 16 residues long. CDR3 loop: CSARDVDSGVSETQYF. Written as DNA, the CDR3 is TGCAGTGCTAGAGATGTCGATAGCGGGGTTTCGGAGACCCAGTACTTC.

The table lists this clonotype with a few counts. This sequence joins TRBV6-5 and TRBJ2-7; D not certain. The CDR3 loop spans 14 amino acids. CDR1 and CDR2 (germline): MNHEY, SVGAGI. V was shortened by 3 bases and J by 7 bases, with 16 bases between the two germline ends. This CDR3 is CASSYFSTPMEQYF. The CDR3 coding sequence is TGTGCCAGCAGTTATTTCTCAACCCCTATGGAGCAGTACTTC.

This clonotype has just a few counts. The J gene is TRBJ2-3, the V gene TRBV12-3 or TRBV12-4, with unresolved D. This CDR3 is built from 14 residues. V was trimmed by 3 bases and J by 4 bases, leaving 11 bases between them. The CDR3 loop is CASSLGASADTQYF. The CDR3 DNA is TGTGCCAGCAGTTTGGGCGCGTCGGCAGATACGCAGTATTTT.

The chain recombines TRBV7-9 with TRBJ2-1; no reliable D call. This CDR3 comprises 12 residues. Germline values: CDR1 SEHNR, CDR2 FQNEAQ (reference sequence). Trimming left V 5 bases short and J 6 bases short, with 8 bases between. In nucleotides, the CDR3 is TGTGCCAGCAGCAAGGGAATCAATGAGCAGTTCTTC. Amino acids: CASSKGINEQFF.

This clonotype was counted many times. V is TRBV6-5 and J is TRBJ2-3; D possibly uses TRBD1 or TRBD2 (6 bases each). Germline values: CDR1 MNHEY, CDR2 SVGAGI. The CDR3 consists of 15 residues. The V end was cut by 3 bases, the J end by 1 base, with 11 bases between. This CDR3 is CASSYYRGRTDTQYF. For the CDR3, the DNA is TGTGCCAGCAGTTATTATCGGGGGCGCACAGATACGCAGTATTTT.

The V gene is TRBV27, the J gene TRBJ2-3, with D tentatively TRBD1 (5 bases). CDR1 MNHEY and CDR2 SMNVEV come from the germline V gene (reference sequence). Trimming cost V 1 base and J 2 bases, with 19 bases left between them. This CDR3 contains 18 residues. The chain's CDR3 is CASSLWGLGSLSTDTQYF. CDR3 nucleotides: TGTGCCAGCAGTTTATGGGGCCTGGGCAGCCTTTCCACAGATACGCAGTATTTT.

Only a few counts were recorded for this clonotype. The chain is built from TRBV3-1 and TRBJ2-7, with 12 bases aligning to TRBD2. The CDR3 extends over 15 amino acids. CDR1 and CDR2 from the germline V gene are LGHDT and YNNKEL (reference sequence). Trimming cost V 4 bases and J 1 base; bases outside gene matches: 2. In nucleotides, the CDR3 is TGTGCCAGCAGCCCTGGACTAGCGGGATCCTACGAGCAGTACGTC. This sequence encodes CASSPGLAGSYEQYV.

Only a few counts were recorded for this clonotype. The chain is built from TRBV3-1 and TRBJ2-1; a possible D gene is TRBD1 (5 bases). The CDR3 spans 14 residues. Trimming removed 0 bases from V and 6 bases from J, with 9 bases in between. Germline CDR1 and CDR2: LGHDT and YNNKEL (reference sequence). As DNA, the CDR3 is TGTGCCAGCAGCCAAGAGTGGACAAGCAATGAGCAGTTCTTC. This codes for CASSQEWTSNEQFF.

This clonotype has a handful of counts. The rearrangement joins TRBV14 to TRBJ2-7, with TRBD2 matching over 7 bases. This CDR3 contains 16 residues. Trimming removed 6 bases from V and 0 bases from J; junction bases left unmatched: 11. Per the germline V gene, CDR1 is SGHDN and CDR2 is FVKESK. CDR3 loop: CASSPGLDRLSYEQYF. CDR3 bases: TGTGCCAGCAGTCCCGGACTAGACCGTCTCTCCTACGAGCAGTACTTC.

This clonotype has just a few counts. The DNA of the CDR3 is TGTGCCAGCAGCCAGGACAGGCCCGCCGGCGAGCAGTACTTC. Protein sequence: CASSQDRPAGEQYF. The chain uses TRBV7-9 and TRBJ2-7; 7 bases are a match to TRBD1. The germline V gene encodes CDR1 SEHNR and CDR2 FQNEAQ (reference sequence). This CDR3 region has 14 residues. Germline trimming cut 5 bases from V and 6 bases from J; bases unmatched to any gene: 10.

The chain couples TRBV7-8 to TRBJ2-3; 8 bases map to TRBD1. J gave up 5 bases and V 5 bases, and 15 bases lay outside the gene matches. This CDR3 is built from 17 residues. Germline-derived CDR1 and CDR2 are SGHVS and FQNEAQ. The CDR3 nucleotides read TGTGCCAGCAGCCCGTGGGGGACAGGCACAGTGGGAGATACGCAGTATTTT. It yields the protein CASSPWGTGTVGDTQYF.

This clonotype has more than one count but fewer than ten. The V call is TRBV7-2, the J call TRBJ1-1; weak D call: TRBD1 (5 bases). The CDR3 contains 15 residues. The V end was cut by 5 bases, the J end by 0 bases, with 13 bases between. Per germline, CDR1 SGHTA and CDR2 FQGNSA. The CDR3 is CASSPFGGMNTEAFF. In DNA, the CDR3 is TGTGCCAGCAGCCCATTCGGGGGGATGAACACTGAAGCTTTCTTT.

The genes are TRBV2 and TRBJ2-1, with D maybe TRBD1 (5 bases). Trimming cost V 3 bases and J 10 bases, with 13 bases left between them. Germline values: CDR1 SNHLY, CDR2 FYNNEI. This CDR3 is built from 13 residues. As DNA, the CDR3 is TGTGCCAGCAGTGAGGGGCGATCAGGGGAGCAGTTCTTC. It is translated as CASSEGRSGEQFF.

This chain links TRBV15 with TRBJ2-1; TRBD2 matches 7 bases. The trim removed 0 bases at V and 6 bases at J, leaving 5 bases unmatched. The CDR3 spans 15 residues. In germline, CDR1 is LNHNV, CDR2 YYDKDF (reference sequence). The CDR3 coding sequence is TGTGCCACCAGCAGAGAGTTGGCGGGGGTCAATGAGCAGTTCTTC. Amino acids: CATSRELAGVNEQFF.

This clonotype was counted many times. This chain joins TRBV15 and TRBJ2-1; 9 bases agree with TRBD1. V lost 5 bases, J lost 3 bases, and 11 bases stayed unmatched. CDR1 and CDR2 (germline): LNHNV, YYDKDF (reference sequence). This CDR3 contains 17 residues. CDR3 loop: CATSRGTGGGIYNEQFF. Written as DNA, the CDR3 is TGTGCCACCAGCCGGGGAACAGGGGGCGGAATCTACAATGAGCAGTTCTTC.

About this clonotype: Just one base apart from a much larger clone, this may be a read error. The chain is built from TRBV12-3 or TRBV12-4 and TRBJ2-7, with no clear D. V was cut by 4 bases and J by 3 bases, with 7 bases left in between. The CDR3 runs to 12 residues. The CDR3 is CASSYGIYEQYF. CDR3 in DNA: TGTGCCAGCAGTTATGGGATCTACGAGCAGTACTTC.

This clonotype has only a few counts. This sequence joins TRBV12-3 or TRBV12-4 and TRBJ2-3; 15 nucleotides line up with TRBD2. V trimming: 6 bases; J trimming: 3 bases; junction bases outside the gene matches: 13. This CDR3 comprises 19 residues. The CDR3 nucleotides are TGTGCCAGCAGCCCACTTCGGACTAGCGGGAGGGCGCTGACAGATACGCAGTATTTT. It yields the protein CASSPLRTSGRALTDTQYF.

This clonotype was detected only a few times. CDR3 DNA sequence: TGTGCCAGCAGGACAGGAGGGGAGACCCAGTACTTC. Residues: CASRTGGETQYF. This chain links TRBV13 with TRBJ2-5; D might be TRBD1 or TRBD2, each matching 6 bases. Germline CDR1 PRHDT, CDR2 FYEKMQ (reference sequence). V dropped 6 bases and J dropped 5 bases, with 10 bases sitting between them. The CDR3 is 12 residues long.